Below are 25 T cell receptor beta chains sequenced from a single sample in a study of identical twins. From the 5' RACE reads, TCRdb called clonotypes with MiXCR, one entry per CDR3 protein. Among roughly 700,000 distinct CDR3 sequences, under 9% were seen once, and the ten largest hold around 0.98%. These data were likewise used in another study, on yellow fever vaccine responses in identical twins.

Sequencing input: PBMCs. Receptors were obtained from a woman aged 18 to 35 in good health.

This clonotype was found a few times. The chain joins TRBV27 to TRBJ2-5; 8 positions agree with TRBD1. The CDR3 is 15 residues long. V shed 4 bases, J shed 1 base, and the junction held 5 bases outside the gene matches. The germline V gene encodes CDR1 MNHEY and CDR2 SMNVEV (reference sequence). The CDR3 reads CASSSRQGRQETQYF. The CDR3, as DNA: TGTGCCAGCAGTTCCAGACAGGGGCGCCAAGAGACCCAGTACTTC.

This clonotype was counted ten times or more. The V and J genes are TRBV7-2 and TRBJ2-1; 10 positions match TRBD1. Losses at the gene ends were 5 bases for V and 5 bases for J; bases not matched to a gene: 6. Germline-derived CDR1 and CDR2 are SGHTA and FQGNSA. The CDR3 is made up of 15 amino acids. This chain's CDR3 is CASSPGDRGNNEQFF. DNA for the CDR3: TGTGCCAGCAGCCCCGGGGACAGGGGCAACAATGAGCAGTTCTTC.

This clonotype was observed a single time. V is TRBV4-3 and J is TRBJ2-7, with 9 bases that match TRBD1. Germline V gene lookup returns CDR1 LGHNA and CDR2 YSLEER. The CDR3 extends over 13 amino acids. Losses at the gene ends were 5 bases for V and 5 bases for J; bases not matched to a gene: 4. CDR3 bases: TGCGCCAGCAGCACCCGGACAGGGGACGAGCAGTACTTC. This codes for CASSTRTGDEQYF.

This sequence joins TRBV30 and TRBJ2-4, with TRBD2 identical over 7 bases. J lost 0 bases, V lost 2 bases, and 7 bases had no gene match. Germline CDR1 GTSNPN, CDR2 SVGIG (reference sequence). The CDR3 is 16 residues long. CDR3 residues: CAWSIGTTLAKNIQYF. As DNA, the CDR3 is TGTGCCTGGAGTATCGGGACTACTCTAGCCAAAAACATTCAGTACTTC. The full variable domain, rest sourced from reference TRBV30 and TRBJ2-4, is SQTIHQWPATLVQPVGSPLSLECTVEGTSNPNLYWYRQAAGRGLQLLFYSVGIGQISSEVPQNLSASRPQDRQFILSSKKLLLSDSGFYLCAWSIGTTLAKNIQYFGAGTRLSVL.

V is TRBV15 and J is TRBJ2-6; no firm D call. In germline, CDR1 is LNHNV, CDR2 YYDKDF (reference sequence). The V end was cut by 0 bases, the J end by 7 bases, with 10 bases between. The CDR3 has 15 amino acids. The CDR3 sequence: CATSRDVEAANVLTF. The CDR3 bases are TGTGCCACCAGCAGAGATGTTGAGGCAGCCAACGTCCTGACTTTC.

The rearrangement joins TRBV4-3 to TRBJ2-7; the D gene could be TRBD1 or TRBD2 (5 bases each). With 0 bases removed from V and 2 bases from J, the gap between germline ends came to 11 bases. The germline V gene encodes CDR1 LGHNA and CDR2 YSLEER. CDR3 length: 15 amino acids. The CDR3 sequence is CASSQDRQGPYEQYF. CDR3 DNA sequence: TGCGCCAGCAGCCAAGACAGGCAGGGACCCTACGAGCAGTACTTC.

Only a few counts were recorded for this clonotype. J is TRBJ2-7 and V is TRBV3-1, with TRBD1 matching 7 bases. Germline-derived CDR1 and CDR2 are LGHDT and YNNKEL (reference sequence). The V and J ends lost 4 bases and 0 bases, in that order; junction bases with no gene match: 12. The CDR3 spans 17 residues. The CDR3 protein is CASSPFYSTGSSYEQYF. The CDR3, as DNA: TGTGCCAGCAGCCCCTTCTACTCGACAGGGAGCTCCTACGAGCAGTACTTC.

This clonotype has only a few counts. V usage is TRBV11-2 and J usage is TRBJ2-7; D is unclear. The CDR3 contains 16 residues. Trimming shortened V by 1 base and J by 5 bases, and 18 bases separated the two germline ends. Germline V gene sequence: CDR1 SGHAT, CDR2 FQNNGV. The CDR3 DNA reads TGTGCCAGCAGCTTAGTTTTTAGGGCGGCTCCCCACGAGCAGTACTTC. It encodes CASSLVFRAAPHEQYF.

The chain combines TRBV29-1 with TRBJ2-5, with D possibly TRBD1 on 5 matching bases. Germline V gene lookup returns CDR1 SQVTM and CDR2 ANQGSEA. This CDR3 is 14 amino acids long. V lost 5 bases, J lost 5 bases, and 18 bases lay in between. CDR3 amino acids: CSVLHPDSVETQYF. The CDR3 coding sequence is TGCAGCGTTTTACATCCTGACAGCGTGGAGACCCAGTACTTC.

This clonotype was counted between two and nine times. This chain's CDR3 is CASSQEPDSSYEQYF. CDR3 sequence (DNA): TGCGCCAGCAGCCAAGAACCCGACAGTTCCTACGAGCAGTACTTC. The chain combines TRBV4-3 with TRBJ2-7, with D possibly being TRBD1 (5 bases). In germline, CDR1 is LGHNA, CDR2 YSLEER. The germline V and J ends were trimmed by 0 bases and 1 base, with 10 bases remaining between them. This CDR3 contains 15 residues.

This clonotype has a handful of counts. V and J are TRBV5-4 and TRBJ2-1, with 11 bases aligning to TRBD2. The CDR3 loop spans 19 amino acids. Germline V gives CDR1 SGHNT, CDR2 YYREEE (reference sequence). The V segment lost 0 bases and the J segment 4 bases; nucleotides outside the gene matches: 12. The CDR3 DNA is TGTGCCAGCAGCTTGGGCCAGGGGGCAGGGACTAGCGGTTACAATGAGCAGTTCTTC. Residues: CASSLGQGAGTSGYNEQFF.

This clonotype was observed a few times. CDR3 sequence: CSARGSLSATDTQYF. CDR3 bases: TGCAGTGCTAGAGGTAGTCTCTCAGCCACAGATACGCAGTATTTT. The V gene is TRBV20-1, the J gene TRBJ2-3; D not certain. The CDR3 sequence is 15 residues long. Trimming took 1 base from V and 2 from J, leaving 13 bases between them. Germline-derived CDR1 and CDR2 are DFQATT and SNEGSKA (reference sequence).

This clonotype was counted a few times. The genes are TRBV3-1 and TRBJ1-2; weak D call: TRBD1 (5 bases). This CDR3 contains 15 residues. Germline V gene lookup returns CDR1 LGHDT and CDR2 YNNKEL (reference sequence). V was shortened by 5 bases and J by 4 bases, with 17 bases between the two germline ends. The CDR3 sequence: CASSSGTAFGYGYTF. Written as DNA, the CDR3 is TGTGCCAGCAGCTCCGGGACCGCCTTCGGCTATGGCTACACCTTC.

In its sample, this clonotype was seen many times. This rearrangement joins TRBV4-2 to TRBJ2-3, with 9 bases lining up with TRBD2. CDR3 length equals 16 residues. Germline V gene data show CDR1 as LGHNA and CDR2 as YNFKEQ. With 3 bases clipped from V and 4 bases from J, the junction kept 8 bases outside the gene matches. The CDR3 bases are TGTGCCAGCAGCCAGAGGGGAGCGGGAGGCTCAGATACGCAGTATTTT. Encoded protein: CASSQRGAGGSDTQYF.

This clonotype has just a few counts. V and J are TRBV20-1 and TRBJ2-7, with D tentatively TRBD1 (5 bases). Trimming took 7 bases from V and 4 from J, leaving 14 bases between them. The CDR3 extends over 12 amino acids. Germline CDR1 is DFQATT and CDR2 is SNEGSKA (reference sequence). DNA of the CDR3: TGCAGTGGAGCAGGGATATTTTACGAGCAGTACTTC. Translation: CSGAGIFYEQYF.

This clonotype has more than one count but fewer than ten. The rearrangement links TRBV3-1 to TRBJ2-3; 8 nucleotides line up with TRBD2. Germline V CDR1 and CDR2: LGHDT, YNNKEL (reference sequence). J was trimmed by 2 bases and V by 3 bases; bases with no gene match: 7. CDR3 length: 16 residues. The CDR3 is CASSHRSGGATDTQYF. Here the CDR3 DNA reads TGTGCCAGCAGCCATCGAAGCGGGGGTGCCACAGATACGCAGTATTTT.

This clonotype was observed a few times. This CDR3 is missing its conserved last phenylalanine or tryptophan, likely due to a read error. The V and J genes are TRBV20-1 and TRBJ2-7; TRBD1 agrees at 7 bases. CDR3 length: 13 amino acids. In germline, CDR1 is DFQATT, CDR2 SNEGSKA (reference sequence). J was trimmed by 4 bases and V by 1 base; bases with no gene match: 4. DNA for the CDR3: TGCAGTGCTAGAGTAGGGGGCCGATACGAGCAGTACTTG. This gives the protein CSARVGGRYEQYL.

Remarks on this clonotype: A read error may account for a junction end that differs from germline. The rearrangement uses TRBV20-1 and TRBJ2-2; D is possibly TRBD1 or TRBD2 (5 bases each). The CDR3 totals 16 residues. Germline assignment: CDR1 DFQATT and CDR2 SNEGSKA (reference sequence). The DNA for the CDR3 is TGCAGTGCTAGAGGGGGGAACCACCTCAGCACCGGGGAGCTGGTTTTT. This translates into CSARGGNHLSTGELVF.

Only a few counts were recorded for this clonotype. The chain has TRBV5-5 and TRBJ2-1; tentatively, D is TRBD2 (6 bases). This CDR3 contains 14 residues. Trimming shortened V by 0 bases and J by 5 bases, and 9 bases separated the two germline ends. Per germline, CDR1 SGHKS and CDR2 YYEKEE (reference sequence). The CDR3 coding sequence is TGTGCCAGCAGCTTGGGGCGGGGAGACAATGAGCAGTTCTTC. Amino acids: CASSLGRGDNEQFF. The variable domain in full, completed from reference TRBV5-5 and TRBJ2-1, reads DAGVTQSPTHLIKTRGQQVTLRCSPISGHKSVSWYQQVLGQGPQFIFQYYEKEERGRGNFPDRFSARQFPNYSSELNVNALLLGDSALYLCASSLGRGDNEQFFGPGTRLTVL.

The table lists this clonotype with a few counts. The rearrangement joins TRBV29-1 to TRBJ2-7, with a possible D match to TRBD1 (5 bases). Trimming removed 6 bases from V and 3 bases from J, with 12 bases in between. The length of the CDR3 is 12 residues. Per the germline V gene, CDR1 is SQVTM and CDR2 is ANQGSEA. CDR3: CSVLDTVYEQYF. In DNA form, the CDR3 reads TGCAGCGTGCTGGACACCGTCTACGAGCAGTACTTC.

The chain uses TRBV5-1 and TRBJ1-6, with D possibly TRBD1 on 5 matching bases. Germline lookup yields CDR1 SGHRS and CDR2 YFSETQ. The CDR3 loop spans 14 amino acids. Between the trimmed V and J ends, which lost 2 bases and 6 bases, there was a span of 9 bases. CDR3 sequence (DNA): TGCGCCAGCAGCTTTGGGGCACCTAATTCACCCCTCCACTTT. It yields the protein CASSFGAPNSPLHF.

This clonotype showed up just a few times. The chain has TRBV6-1 and TRBJ2-7, with 7 bases matching TRBD1. CDR3 size: 15 residues. The germline V gene encodes CDR1 MNHNS and CDR2 SASEGT. The J segment lost 4 bases and the V segment lost 5 bases, leaving 11 bases of the junction unmatched. CDR3 nucleotides: TGTGCCAGCAGTACCTCCCCAGGGACAGTTTACGAGCAGTACTTC. Protein: CASSTSPGTVYEQYF.

Only a few counts were recorded for this clonotype. The chain links TRBV20-1 to TRBJ2-5; possible D gene TRBD2, 5 bases. CDR3 length equals 15 residues. In germline, CDR1 is DFQATT, CDR2 SNEGSKA (reference sequence). V lost 1 base, J lost 5 bases, and 17 bases lay in between. The CDR3, as DNA: TGCAGTGCTAGAGGGGAGAGGACGCGTAGGGAGACCCAGTACTTC. Protein: CSARGERTRRETQYF.

The chain carries TRBV7-9 and TRBJ1-2; 7 positions agree with TRBD1. V gave up 2 bases and J gave up 8 bases; unmatched junction bases: 11. The CDR3 loop spans 15 amino acids. CDR1 is SEHNR and CDR2 is FQNEAQ in the germline V gene (reference sequence). CDR3 nucleotide sequence: TGTGCCAGCAGCTTATCGGCAGGGGGAGAAGCCGGCTACACCTTC. Residues: CASSLSAGGEAGYTF.

This chain uses TRBV18 with TRBJ2-3, with a possible D match to TRBD2 (6 bases). The CDR3 runs 14 residues. CDR1 is KGHSH, CDR2 LQKENI, per germline. Trimming left V 3 bases short and J 3 bases short, with 10 bases between. CDR3 nucleotides: TGTGCCAGCTCACCTCCGACTAGGACAGATACGCAGTATTTT. It encodes CASSPPTRTDTQYF.